This TCR beta chain was recovered during a study of blood T cells in healthy people across ages. Study-wide findings and caveats: Age showed a roughly linear inverse relationship with TCR beta diversity per million T cells.

This CDR3 is 14 amino acids long. CDR1 MGHDK and CDR2 SYGVNS come from the germline V gene. With 7 bases clipped from V and 2 bases from J, the junction kept 5 bases outside the gene matches. A few counts support this clonotype. The antigen is unknown. A second PCR, run for roughly 7 to 12 cycles, used a sample-barcoded 5' primer plus a J-beta primer mix. TCRdb processed the 5' RACE reads anew with MiXCR; each CDR3 protein has one entry. This table holds around 1.5 million distinct CDR3 sequences, around 59% found once. This receptor was obtained from a man between 18 and 29 years old in good health. The specimen sequenced was blood. This chain links TRBV25-1 with TRBJ2-3, with 8 nucleotides matching TRBD1. For the CDR3, the DNA is TGTGCCAGCACGGCGGGACAGGCCACAGATACGCAGTATTTT. It translates to CASTAGQATDTQYF.